The T cell receptor (beta chain) described here comes from a study of T cell repertoires in cytomegalovirus infection. Study-level background: Through public TCR beta signatures, both CMV infection and matching HLA type were indicated. Findings and limits, study-wide: Cumulative frequency (of public TCR beta family members) identified carriers of CMV plus the relevant HLA. Ex vivo, HLA-C-restricted CMV-specific TCR beta clonotypes prevailed over the rest of the response.

TCRdb re-called the reads with MiXCR, one entry per CDR3 protein. The table lists over 450,000 distinct CDR3 sequences, approximately 10% of them singletons. With 0 bases removed from V and 0 bases from J, the gap between germline ends came to 17 bases. Germline assignment: CDR1 LNHNV and CDR2 YYDKDF (reference sequence). This CDR3 region has 18 residues. Remarks on this clonotype: No antigen is known for it.

V is TRBV15 and J is TRBJ1-2; a possible D gene is TRBD1 (5 bases). The clonotype was recovered from a human donor in good health (CMV status not recorded). Some clones in this sample may be carry-over from other donors' samples. What was sequenced was PBMCs. DNA for the CDR3: TGTGCCACCAGCAGAGATCGGCCATCCGGGGCTTCTAACTATGGCTACACCTTC. Translating it yields CATSRDRPSGASNYGYTF.